This T cell receptor beta chain was captured by sequencing in a study of CD8+ T cells in alopecia areata. Study in general: Treated patients were dosed with oral tofacitinib, taking 5 to 10 mg twice daily.

Study results and caveats: For patients receiving tofacitinib, scalp clonality and expanded CD8+ clones among the top 100 significantly decreased. Tofacitinib did not eliminate many expanded lesional clones from scalp or blood. Scalp repertoires also include resident alphabeta T cells from normal skin.

As concerns this clone: No antigen is known for it.

Treatment indicated: oral pan-JAK inhibitor, 5-10 mg twice daily. Germline CDR1 is MNHEY and CDR2 is SMNVEV (reference sequence). The CDR3 runs to 15 residues. Trimming removed 0 bases from V and 2 bases from J, with 11 bases in between. Reverse transcribed after extraction, RNA yielded cDNA as the sequencing template. TCRdb's table, derived via immunoSEQ multiplex PCR, lists solely in-frame clones and lacks some. The data show some 210,000 clones, more than 60% seen once. The rearrangement uses TRBV27 and TRBJ2-7; perhaps TRBD1 as D (6 bases). The clonotype originates from a human donor with alopecia areata. Here the sequenced sample was CD4+ T cells sorted from blood, taken between weeks 44 and 45, from a patient treated with tofacitinib. The CDR3 coding sequence is TGTGCCAGCAGTTTATCGGACAGCCTGCCCTACGAGCAGTACTTC. This translates into CASSLSDSLPYEQYF.